The text below deals with one TCR beta chain. The antigen it binds to is not known. No per-base quality is available; no much larger clone lies one base away. The data were obtained in a study of B cell selection in AIRE deficiency (dated by TCRdb to about 2019). About the full investigation: Researchers compared the TCRbeta repertoires of sorted blood CD4+ conventional T cells and regulatory T cells from AIRE-deficient patients with the corresponding repertoires from healthy controls. The TCR-sequenced cohort comprised about 5 AIRE-deficient APECED patients and about 5 healthy control donors. Overall study outcomes, separate from this receptor: Only TCRbeta chains were sequenced, and approximately 34% of the Treg sequences shared among healthy donors were also detected in healthy Tconv cells, possibly owing to differing TCRalpha chains. CDR3s were shorter in shared Treg sequences, reflecting a bias toward rearrangements that have few non-templated nucleotide insertions. Tconv and Treg cells from AIRE-deficient patients showed TCRBV gene usage, CDR3 length and TCR diversity similar to those of healthy donors. Among around 3,800 shared Treg TCRbeta sequences, 31.6% were shared exclusively among healthy donors and 9.3% exclusively among patients, which suggests that Treg selection is less efficient in the absence of AIRE. Approximately 29% of the Treg TCRbeta sequences shared among healthy donors were detected in patient Tconv cells, suggesting that Treg-biased clones are diverted into the Tconv compartment.

The immunoSEQ platform was used to sequence the TCRbeta chain. Turning to the authors' computational methods: Approximately 100,000 distinct in-frame TCRbeta sequences from patients and around 1.3x10^5 from healthy donors were obtained from pooled conventional T cell repertoires. Treg TCRbeta sequences found in two or more individuals were defined as public, and these public Treg TCRbeta sequences were then searched for in Tconv repertoires. To test for differences between groups, Mann-Whitney U tests with Bonferroni-Dunn correction were run in GraphPad Prism 7.03. TCRdb carries this immuneACCESS record with in-frame sequences only. Its versions omit some clonotypes, under half of them owing to an unresolved V gene in the studies checked, with the rest unexplained. That table supplies the V and J calls and clone size; D and trimming were determined from the DNA. The sample table holds 20,000 to 30,000 clones, of which around 97% were seen once. Of the sample, just over 0.2% is held by the ten largest clones.

Conventional CD4 T cells were sorted as cells that were CD4+CD127+. The AIRE-deficient patients had APECED syndrome. A FACSAria flow cytometer was used to sort the Tconv and Treg cells intended for TCRbeta sequencing. The sorted cells went into 5-ml round-bottom polystyrene tubes, and the dry cell pellets were then frozen at -80 degrees C until sequencing. The CDR3 numbers 14 residues from cysteine through phenylalanine. This entry keeps only the CDR3 DNA: 42 bases, framed from base 1. CDR1 and CDR2, looked up from the germline V gene, are SGHAT and FQNNGV. Here V drops 5 bases and J drops 7 bases, and the junction holds 8 bases not matched to any gene.

The TCR sequence derives from a human donor with AIRE deficiency. Sequences were obtained from conventional CD4+ T cells sorted from PBMCs. The chain is made from TRBV11-2 and TRBJ1-2, with 9 bases matching TRBD1. The CDR3 protein sequence reads: CASSPDRGEGGYTF. The nucleotides read TGTGCCAGCAGCCCGGACAGGGGAGAGGGTGGCTACACCTTC.